One sample yielded the 30 T cell receptor beta chains listed below, sequenced in a study of shared clonotypes between healthy human individuals. The assay was immunoSEQ multiplex PCR, and TCRdb's table has in-frame clones only and misses some. The profile shows about 2.5 million clones, 85% to 95% of them singletons. Sequenced input: naive CD4+ T cells from PBMCs. Subset defined: CD45RA+ positively selected. The receptors derive from a man younger than 30 in good health. Some clones in this sample may be carry-over from other donors' samples.

The chain carries TRBV5-1 and TRBJ2-3; 7 bases are shared with TRBD1. Germline V lookup: CDR1 SGHRS, CDR2 YFSETQ. V was pared by 0 bases and J by 4 bases, with 5 bases of the junction left unmatched. The CDR3 sequence is 15 residues long. The CDR3 nucleotides read TGCGCCAGCAGCTTGGAGACAGGGTTAGCAGATACGCAGTATTTT. Translating gives CASSLETGLADTQYF.

The rearrangement links TRBV18 to TRBJ2-5; TRBD2 matches 8 bases. V shed 3 bases, J shed 1 base, and the junction held 7 bases outside the gene matches. Germline values: CDR1 KGHSH, CDR2 LQKENI. The CDR3 totals 16 residues. This CDR3 is CASSPIAGQLQETQYF. CDR3 in DNA: TGTGCCAGCTCACCGATAGCGGGGCAACTCCAAGAGACCCAGTACTTC.

A single count supports this clone. The V and J genes are TRBV7-3 and TRBJ2-2, with no clear D. This CDR3 has 12 amino acids. Trimming cost V 4 bases and J 7 bases, with 7 bases left between them. Germline loops: CDR1 SGHTA, CDR2 FQGTGA. The CDR3 DNA reads TGTGCCAGCAGCTCCCGACACGGGGAGCTGTTTTTT. Its translation: CASSSRHGELFF.

This clone was recorded once. This chain links TRBV6-1 with TRBJ2-7, with D perhaps TRBD1 or TRBD2 (6 bases each). V lost 7 bases, J lost 3 bases, and 16 bases lay in between. Germline V lookup: CDR1 MNHNS, CDR2 SASEGT. The CDR3 runs 14 residues. The CDR3 region has the DNA TGTGCCAGCATTTTTTCCGGGGGCGGCTACGAGCAGTACTTC. Translated: CASIFSGGGYEQYF.

In this sample, this clone turned up a few times. The rearrangement links TRBV9 to TRBJ1-2, with TRBD1 matching over 7 bases. Germline CDR1 is SGDLS and CDR2 is YYNGEE. The CDR3 contains 15 residues. The ends lost 3 bases at V and 5 bases at J; junction bases unmatched: 10. The CDR3 here is CASSDGTVTTYGYTF. DNA for the CDR3: TGTGCCAGCAGCGATGGGACAGTGACAACTTATGGCTACACCTTC. The full variable domain, completed using reference TRBV9 and TRBJ1-2, is DSGVTQTPKHLITATGQRVTLRCSPRSGDLSVYWYQQSLDQGLQFLIQYYNGEERAKGNILERFSAQQFPDLHSELNLSSLELGDSALYFCASSDGTVTTYGYTFGSGTRLTVV.

The chain has TRBV5-1 and TRBJ2-3, with 8 bases fitting TRBD1. The germline V gene has CDR1 SGHRS and CDR2 YFSETQ. V lost 6 bases, J lost 4 bases, and 7 bases stayed unmatched. The CDR3 contains 14 residues. This chain's CDR3 is CASKFTGGPDTQYF. Written as DNA, the CDR3 is TGCGCCAGCAAATTCACAGGGGGTCCAGATACGCAGTATTTT.

The gene calls are TRBV4-1 and TRBJ2-1, with 14 bases fitting TRBD2. With V trimmed by 0 bases and J by 5 bases, 9 bases remained unmatched. Germline-derived CDR1 and CDR2 are MGHRA and YSYEKL. The CDR3 is 19 amino acids. The CDR3 DNA sequence: TGCGCCAGCAGCCAAGATTCCGGGACTAGCGGGAGTATCCACAATGAGCAGTTCTTC. Protein: CASSQDSGTSGSIHNEQFF.

The chain recombines TRBV30 with TRBJ1-2, with a weak D call TRBD1 (6 bases). V lost 2 bases and J 7 bases, leaving 11 bases between the germline ends. This CDR3 spans 12 amino acids. Germline values: CDR1 GTSNPN, CDR2 SVGIG (reference sequence). CDR3 residues: CAWSSQGRGYTF. The CDR3 DNA reads TGTGCCTGGAGTTCACAGGGCCGTGGCTACACCTTC.

The chain carries TRBV14 and TRBJ2-7, with 7 bases lining up with TRBD2. From germline, CDR1 is SGHDN and CDR2 FVKESK. The CDR3 consists of 14 residues. The ends lost 3 bases at V and 11 bases at J; junction bases unmatched: 13. The CDR3 DNA reads TGTGCCAGCAGCCATCCGACTAGCTGGGGGGTAGAGTACTTC. Translated, it gives CASSHPTSWGVEYF.

The rearrangement joins TRBV30 to TRBJ2-2, with D possibly being TRBD1 (6 bases). Between the trimmed V and J ends, which lost 5 bases and 4 bases, there was a span of 14 bases. The CDR3 totals 14 residues. CDR1 is GTSNPN, CDR2 SVGIG, per germline (reference sequence). The CDR3 sequence: CAWGRDKATGELFF. The CDR3 DNA reads TGTGCCTGGGGCCGGGACAAAGCCACCGGGGAGCTGTTTTTT.

The chain carries TRBV2 and TRBJ2-5; 12 bases match TRBD2. V shed 6 bases, J shed 8 bases, and the junction held 7 bases outside the gene matches. The CDR3 runs 14 residues. CDR1 is SNHLY and CDR2 is FYNNEI in the germline V gene. The CDR3 bases are TGTGCCAGCAGCGGACTAGCGGGGTTGGTCACCCAGTACTTC. Encoded protein: CASSGLAGLVTQYF.

The chain joins TRBV28 to TRBJ1-4; D is uncertain. Trimming took 1 base from V and 4 from J, leaving 4 bases between them. Germline V gene lookup returns CDR1 MDHEN and CDR2 SYDVKM. The CDR3 has 13 amino acids. The CDR3 sequence: CASSLSGNEKLFF. CDR3 nucleotide sequence: TGTGCCAGCAGTTTATCGGGTAATGAAAAACTGTTTTTT.

The chain combines TRBV4-3 with TRBJ1-1; 7 bases map to TRBD1. Germline-derived CDR1 and CDR2 are LGHNA and YSLEER. The CDR3 consists of 16 residues. V dropped 0 bases and J dropped 2; count of bases not matched to a gene: 6. The CDR3 reads CASSQDLRQGNTEAFF. The DNA of the CDR3 is TGCGCCAGCAGCCAAGATCTTCGACAGGGAAACACTGAAGCTTTCTTT.

The V call is TRBV2, the J call TRBJ2-3, with TRBD2 as a possible D gene (6 bases). Per germline, CDR1 SNHLY and CDR2 FYNNEI. CDR3 length: 13 amino acids. The germline V and J ends were trimmed by 8 bases and 0 bases, with 9 bases remaining between them. The chain's CDR3 is CASARESTDTQYF. The CDR3 region has the DNA TGTGCCAGCGCCCGGGAGAGCACAGATACGCAGTATTTT.

This clone was found once. The chain employs TRBV4-3 and TRBJ2-5; 8 bases map to TRBD2. The CDR3 spans 15 residues. Per germline, CDR1 LGHNA and CDR2 YSLEER. V shed 0 bases and J 5 bases; nucleotides not matched to a gene: 5. The CDR3 sequence: CASSQEASGYETQYF. The CDR3 DNA reads TGCGCCAGCAGCCAAGAAGCTAGCGGGTACGAGACCCAGTACTTC.

This chain links TRBV5-1 with TRBJ1-2; the D is unclear. Germline lookup yields CDR1 SGHRS and CDR2 YFSETQ. The CDR3 sequence is 14 residues long. Deletions cut 0 bases from V and 1 base from J, with 7 bases between. CDR3 nucleotides: TGCGCCAGCAGCTTGGATCAGGTTAACTATGGCTACACCTTC. The encoded protein is CASSLDQVNYGYTF.

The chain carries TRBV28 and TRBJ1-5, with D perhaps matching TRBD1 (5 bases). Germline V gene data show CDR1 as MDHEN and CDR2 as SYDVKM. The CDR3 runs 16 residues. Trimming took 6 bases from V and 1 from J, leaving 16 bases between them. The DNA for the CDR3 is TGTGCCAGCAGACAACCGGGGCGCGGAAGCAATCAGCCCCAGCATTTT. Translation gives CASRQPGRGSNQPQHF.

This chain connects TRBV28 to TRBJ2-7, with 9 bases lining up with TRBD1. V was pared by 2 bases and J by 3 bases, with 5 bases of the junction left unmatched. The germline CDR1 and CDR2 sequences are MDHEN and SYDVKM. This CDR3 comprises 15 residues. CDR3 sequence (DNA): TGTGCCAGCAGTTTAAGGGACAGGGTCAGCTACGAGCAGTACTTC. Protein product: CASSLRDRVSYEQYF.

This sequence joins TRBV28 and TRBJ2-2, with D uncertain. Trimming took off 2 bases at V and 7 bases at J, with 5 bases between the two ends. The CDR3 covers 12 residues. The V gene's germline CDR1 is MDHEN and CDR2 SYDVKM. CDR3 protein: CASSLIIGELFF. CDR3 coding DNA: TGTGCCAGCAGTTTAATTATCGGGGAGCTGTTTTTT.

The chain carries TRBV5-6 and TRBJ2-5, with 8 positions matching TRBD2. This CDR3 region has 16 residues. Germline V gene lookup returns CDR1 SGHDT and CDR2 YYEEEE. Trimming removed 3 bases from V and 4 bases from J; junction bases left unmatched: 11. Here the CDR3 DNA reads TGTGCCAGCAGCTCCCCACTCGGGAGGGCGGCAGAGACCCAGTACTTC. This translates into CASSSPLGRAAETQYF.

The chain joins TRBV7-9 to TRBJ1-2, with a possible D match to TRBD1 (6 bases). This CDR3 has 14 amino acids. Germline V lookup: CDR1 SEHNR, CDR2 FQNEAQ (reference sequence). Trimming shortened V by 5 bases and J by 5 bases, and 15 bases separated the two germline ends. The CDR3 DNA reads as TGTGCCAGCAGCGTTTCATCAGGGGTTTATGGCTACACCTTC. This encodes CASSVSSGVYGYTF. The full variable domain, with the rest looked up from reference TRBV7-9 and TRBJ1-2, is DTGVSQNPRHKITKRGQNVTFRCDPISEHNRLYWYRQTLGQGPEFLTYFQNEAQLEKSRLLSDRFSAERPKGSFSTLEIQRTEQGDSAMYLCASSVSSGVYGYTFGSGTRLTVV.

The rearrangement links TRBV27 to TRBJ1-4; TRBD1 agrees at 9 bases. The germline CDR1 and CDR2 sequences are MNHEY and SMNVEV (reference sequence). V was pared by 5 bases and J by 8 bases, with 3 bases of the junction left unmatched. There are 13 residues in the CDR3. The DNA of the CDR3 is TGTGCCAGCAGTCAGGACAGGGGCGAAAAACTGTTTTTT. Amino acid sequence: CASSQDRGEKLFF.

Turning to this clone: Other DNA sequences in the sample encode the same CDR3. The gene calls are TRBV29-1 and TRBJ2-7; a possible D gene is TRBD2 (5 bases). Germline V lookup: CDR1 SQVTM, CDR2 ANQGSEA. The CDR3 totals 13 residues. Trimming cost V 4 bases and J 2 bases, with 12 bases left between them. CDR3 sequence reads: CSVARGLTYEQYF. CDR3 DNA sequence: TGCAGCGTTGCTCGAGGACTCACCTACGAGCAGTACTTC.

The V call is TRBV2, the J call TRBJ2-3; no definite D call. This CDR3 region has 13 residues. Trimming stripped 7 bases from V and 0 bases from J, with 8 bases between. The germline V gene encodes CDR1 SNHLY and CDR2 FYNNEI. As DNA, the CDR3 is TGTGCCAGCATACTACTGAGCACAGATACGCAGTATTTT. Amino acids: CASILLSTDTQYF.

The V gene is TRBV6-1, the J gene TRBJ1-4; D is unresolved. The germline V gene encodes CDR1 MNHNS and CDR2 SASEGT. V was shortened by 6 bases and J by 4 bases, with 12 bases between the two germline ends. This CDR3 is built from 14 residues. CDR3 protein: CASSPWEINEKLFF. CDR3 coding DNA: TGTGCCAGCAGCCCCTGGGAGATTAATGAAAAACTGTTTTTT.

V is TRBV28 and J is TRBJ1-1; the D gene is possibly TRBD1 (5 bases). Between the trimmed V and J ends, which lost 10 bases and 0 bases, there was a span of 21 bases. Per germline, CDR1 MDHEN and CDR2 SYDVKM. The CDR3 is made up of 16 amino acids. CDR3 residues: CATTREVGFMNTEAFF. The CDR3, as DNA: TGTGCCACCACCAGGGAGGTGGGGTTTATGAACACTGAAGCTTTCTTT.

The chain employs TRBV5-4 and TRBJ2-5, with 9 bases aligning to TRBD2. Germline V gene sequence: CDR1 SGHNT, CDR2 YYREEE (reference sequence). V dropped 9 bases and J dropped 2; count of bases not matched to a gene: 11. The CDR3 extends over 15 amino acids. In nucleotides, the CDR3 is TGTGCCACGAGCTCCGGGACTAGCCCGCAAGAGACCCAGTACTTC. Its translation is CATSSGTSPQETQYF.

The chain has TRBV7-9 and TRBJ1-6; 7 bases are a match to TRBD1. Unmatched junction bases numbered 14, after V lost 4 bases and J lost 8 bases. The CDR3 is 17 amino acids. The V gene's germline CDR1 is SEHNR and CDR2 FQNEAQ (reference sequence). CDR3 coding DNA: TGTGCCAGCAGCTCCGACTTAGGGGGCCTAAGCTATTCACCCCTCCACTTT. This translates into CASSSDLGGLSYSPLHF.

A single count supports this clone. This rearrangement joins TRBV5-1 to TRBJ1-2; 10 nucleotides agree with TRBD1. This CDR3 is 14 amino acids long. Germline CDR1 and CDR2: SGHRS and YFSETQ. The trim removed 4 bases at V and 11 bases at J, leaving 11 bases unmatched. The CDR3 region is CASSLTGTGAEYTF. CDR3 in DNA: TGCGCCAGCAGCCTGACCGGGACAGGGGCAGAATACACCTTC.

Note on this clone: Other DNA sequences within the sample encode an identical CDR3. The chain combines TRBV6-6 with TRBJ1-5; D is undetermined. CDR1 MNHNY and CDR2 SVGAGI come from the germline V gene (reference sequence). The CDR3 extends over 14 amino acids. V lost 3 bases and J 3 bases, leaving 9 bases between the germline ends. The CDR3 nucleotides are TGTGCCAGCAGTTATTCGGGATACAATCAGCCCCAGCATTTT. This encodes CASSYSGYNQPQHF.